A single sample is the source of the 27 T cell receptor beta chains below, sequenced in a study of beta chain features in type 1 diabetes. General study points: In every one of the four CD4+ subsets, TCRB CDR3s were moderately but significantly shorter in Type 1 diabetes patients.

Antigen specificity for these receptors is unknown. cDNA synthesis used the whole RNA isolate, giving expressed TCRB sequences. Measured with immunoSEQ multiplex PCR; TCRdb has only the in-frame clones, and not every one. This sample has approximately 100,000 clones; 25% to 30% occur once, and the top ten carry 0.5% to 0.6%. Sequenced material: central memory CD4+ T cells from blood. The receptors were gathered from a young woman with type 1 diabetes.

The gene calls are TRBV19 and TRBJ2-7, with TRBD2 as a possible D gene (6 bases). The V gene lost 3 bases and the J gene lost 4 bases, with 13 bases spanning the gap. The CDR3 covers 14 residues. Germline-derived CDR1 and CDR2 are LNHDA and SQIVND (reference sequence). The CDR3 DNA reads as TGTGCCAGTAGTATGGGGGGACCCATATACGAGCAGTACTTC. It codes for CASSMGGPIYEQYF.

This chain joins TRBV5-1 and TRBJ1-4; 8 bases agree with TRBD1. J was trimmed by 7 bases and V by 4 bases; bases with no gene match: 12. CDR1 SGHRS and CDR2 YFSETQ come from the germline V gene. CDR3 length: 16 residues. Written as DNA, the CDR3 is TGCGCCAGCAGCCCGCGGACAGGGTTCGGTGTTGAAAAACTGTTTTTT. It specifies CASSPRTGFGVEKLFF. Full variable domain (rest looked up from reference TRBV5-1 and TRBJ1-4): KAGVTQTPRYLIKTRGQQVTLSCSPISGHRSVSWYQQTPGQGLQFLFEYFSETQRNKGNFPGRFSGRQFSNSRSEMNVSTLELGDSALYLCASSPRTGFGVEKLFFGSGTQLSVL.

This clone was seen more than once but under ten times. The V call is TRBV29-1, the J call TRBJ2-2, with D unresolved. CDR1 and CDR2 (germline): SQVTM, ANQGSEA. This CDR3 contains 13 residues. V was shortened by 0 bases and J by 0 bases, with 2 bases between the two germline ends. The CDR3 loop reads CSVEDTNTGELFF. For the CDR3, the DNA is TGCAGCGTTGAAGATACGAACACCGGGGAGCTGTTTTTT.

The CDR3 reads CASSPLNRGGNTEAFF. The CDR3 nucleotides are TGTGCCAGCAGCCCGCTTAACAGGGGAGGGAACACTGAAGCTTTCTTT. This rearrangement joins TRBV7-8 to TRBJ1-1, with 7 bases identical to TRBD1. With V trimmed by 5 bases and J by 1 base, 10 bases remained unmatched. In germline, CDR1 is SGHVS, CDR2 FQNEAQ. This CDR3 region has 16 residues.

The gene calls are TRBV9 and TRBJ2-5; weak D call: TRBD2 (5 bases). Germline CDR1 is SGDLS and CDR2 is YYNGEE. Trimming took 0 bases from V and 5 from J, leaving 11 bases between them. This CDR3 region has 14 residues. CDR3 sequence (DNA): TGTGCCAGCAGCGTAGCTCCGGGGAGTGAGACCCAGTACTTC. Encoded protein: CASSVAPGSETQYF.

The CDR3 reads CAWTQGTRANYGYTF. CDR3 coding DNA: TGTGCCTGGACCCAAGGGACAAGAGCTAACTATGGCTACACCTTC. The chain links TRBV30 to TRBJ1-2; possibly TRBD1 for D (6 bases). The germline V and J ends were trimmed by 4 bases and 0 bases, with 15 bases remaining between them. This CDR3 has 15 amino acids. From germline, CDR1 is GTSNPN and CDR2 SVGIG (reference sequence).

This clone was counted only a few times. The rearrangement links TRBV5-4 to TRBJ2-3; possible D gene TRBD2, 6 bases. This CDR3 contains 14 residues. Germline CDR1 is SGHNT and CDR2 is YYREEE (reference sequence). V was pared by 0 bases and J by 4 bases, with 9 bases between. This CDR3 is CASSLASGADTQYF. The DNA of the CDR3 is TGTGCCAGCAGCTTGGCCTCGGGGGCAGATACGCAGTATTTT.

The J gene is TRBJ2-7, the V gene TRBV28; D is ambiguous. The CDR3 length is 12 residues. Germline CDR1 is MDHEN and CDR2 is SYDVKM. V was shortened by 2 bases and J by 4 bases, with 6 bases between the two germline ends. The CDR3 reads CASSLQKYEQYF. The DNA of the CDR3 is TGTGCCAGCAGTTTACAAAAATACGAGCAGTACTTC. Full variable domain (rest looked up from reference TRBV28 and TRBJ2-7): DVKVTQSSRYLVKRTGEKVFLECVQDMDHENMFWYRQDPGLGLRLIYFSYDVKMKEKGDIPEGYSVSREKKERFSLILESASTNQTSMYLCASSLQKYEQYFGPGTRLTVT.

The CDR3 DNA is TGCAGCGTTGGGGCGACGCGGACAGGGAAGCTCTACGAGCAGTACTTC. This encodes CSVGATRTGKLYEQYF. V and J are TRBV29-1 and TRBJ2-5; TRBD1 matches 8 bases. Near its end, the DNA agrees better with TRBJ2-7, so the J call may be wrong. The germline gives CDR1 SQVTM, CDR2 ANQGSEA. The CDR3 consists of 16 residues.

This clone has at least ten counts. J is TRBJ2-2 and V is TRBV7-9; TRBD1 is a possible D gene (5 bases). Looked up from germline, CDR1 is SEHNR and CDR2 is FQNEAQ (reference sequence). V lost 8 bases and J 2 bases, leaving 21 bases between the germline ends. This CDR3 contains 17 residues. CDR3 nucleotides: TGTGCCAGCTCGTCCCTACTGGGGCAGGGAAACACCGGGGAGCTGTTTTTT. Translating gives CASSSLLGQGNTGELFF.

This clone has only a few counts. V and J are TRBV25-1 and TRBJ1-1; maybe TRBD1 (5 bases). Per germline, CDR1 MGHDK and CDR2 SYGVNS. Trimming left V 6 bases short and J 1 base short, with 12 bases between. The CDR3 runs to 14 residues. CDR3 sequence (DNA): TGTGCCAGCAGGTGGACACAAAAGAACACTGAAGCTTTCTTT. Translated: CASRWTQKNTEAFF.

The V gene is TRBV14, the J gene TRBJ1-1; D unclear. The CDR3 length is 13 residues. Trimming stripped 1 base from V and 5 bases from J, with 8 bases between. The germline gives CDR1 SGHDN, CDR2 FVKESK. In DNA form, the CDR3 reads TGTGCCAGCAGCCAAGTACGGGGAACTGAAGCTTTCTTT. Translating gives CASSQVRGTEAFF.

The rearrangement uses TRBV14 and TRBJ2-7; 8 nucleotides agree with TRBD1. The V gene end was trimmed by 4 bases and the J gene end by 3 bases; junction bases not matched to a gene: 8. The CDR3 has 15 amino acids. The germline gives CDR1 SGHDN, CDR2 FVKESK. CDR3 coding DNA: TGTGCCAGCAGCCGGATGGACAGGGCTCTCTACGAGCAGTACTTC. Amino acid sequence: CASSRMDRALYEQYF.

The chain has TRBV21-1 and TRBJ2-2; the table's D call of TRBD2 was not tested on the DNA. TRBV21-1 is a documented pseudogene. The CDR3 sequence is 18 residues long. CDR3 in amino acids: CASSKVNWRRTNTGELFF. The CDR3 region has the DNA TGTGCCAGCAGCAAAGTTAATTGGCGGCGCACGAACACCGGGGAGCTGTTTTTT.

V gene TRBV27 combines with J gene TRBJ2-5, with no clear D. V lost 3 bases and J lost 4, with 12 bases in between. Germline CDR1 and CDR2: MNHEY and SMNVEV (reference sequence). This CDR3 is built from 14 residues. The CDR3 region has the DNA TGTGCCAGCAGTTTGCGCAAAATTGGAGAGACCCAGTACTTC. This encodes CASSLRKIGETQYF.

This clone has more than one count but fewer than ten. J is TRBJ2-5 and V is TRBV7-9; TRBD2 matches 8 bases. The length of the CDR3 is 15 residues. The ends lost 5 bases at V and 3 bases at J; junction bases unmatched: 8. CDR1 SEHNR and CDR2 FQNEAQ come from the germline V gene (reference sequence). CDR3 amino acids: CASSRRGGLEETQYF. CDR3 nucleotides: TGTGCCAGCAGCCGACGGGGGGGGCTCGAAGAGACCCAGTACTTC.

This clone was detected only a few times. V and J are TRBV28 and TRBJ2-1; perhaps TRBD2 as D (6 bases). Trimming stripped 4 bases from V and 0 bases from J, with 13 bases between. CDR1 is MDHEN, CDR2 SYDVKM, per germline. The CDR3 is made up of 16 amino acids. The chain's CDR3 is CASSSPSARSYNEQFF. The CDR3 DNA follows: TGTGCCAGCAGTTCCCCTAGCGCCCGCTCCTACAATGAGCAGTTCTTC.

This clone was counted a few times. The V gene is TRBV15, the J gene TRBJ1-5; TRBD1 matches 8 bases. The V gene's germline CDR1 is LNHNV and CDR2 YYDKDF (reference sequence). The CDR3 consists of 18 residues. The V and J ends lost 5 bases and 2 bases, in that order; junction bases with no gene match: 14. This CDR3 reads CATSAPDRGSRGNQPQHF. For the CDR3, the DNA is TGTGCCACCAGCGCACCCGACAGGGGCAGCCGGGGCAATCAGCCCCAGCATTTT.

The chain carries TRBV6-4 and TRBJ2-6, with D unclear. The germline gives CDR1 MRHNA, CDR2 SNTAGT. The V end lost 5 bases, the J end lost 5 bases, and 22 bases lay between the germline ends. The CDR3 is made up of 18 amino acids. Here the CDR3 reads CASSRIRSRQSRANVLTF. CDR3 coding DNA: TGTGCCAGCAGTCGCATTCGCTCACGACAAAGTCGGGCCAACGTCCTGACTTTC.

The chain couples TRBV5-5 to TRBJ2-1, with 7 bases lining up with TRBD2. Germline assignment: CDR1 SGHKS and CDR2 YYEKEE (reference sequence). V dropped 1 base and J dropped 5; count of bases not matched to a gene: 9. This CDR3 has 16 amino acids. The CDR3 region has the DNA TGTGCCAGCAGCTTGTTGGCGGGAGAGGGGAACAATGAGCAGTTCTTC. Translation: CASSLLAGEGNNEQFF.

The chain has TRBV6-5 and TRBJ2-3; tentative D call: TRBD2 (6 bases). This CDR3 contains 15 residues. V was pared by 4 bases and J by 3 bases, with 14 bases between. The germline V gene encodes CDR1 MNHEY and CDR2 SVGAGI. CDR3 protein: CASSSTGEGTDTQYF. In DNA form, the CDR3 reads TGTGCCAGCAGTTCCACGGGAGAGGGTACAGATACGCAGTATTTT.

Remarks on this clone: The identical CDR3 is also encoded by other nucleotide sequences in the sample. The chain has TRBV13 and TRBJ2-1, with 7 bases fitting TRBD2. Germline trimming cut 7 bases from V and 3 bases from J; bases unmatched to any gene: 3. The CDR3 runs 13 residues. Germline loops: CDR1 PRHDT, CDR2 FYEKMQ (reference sequence). The CDR3 protein is CASKRGHYNEQFF. CDR3 DNA sequence: TGTGCCAGCAAGCGGGGTCACTACAATGAGCAGTTCTTC.

This clone was found once. The rearrangement uses TRBV5-4 and TRBJ2-1, with TRBD2 identical over 10 bases. Germline-derived CDR1 and CDR2 are SGHNT and YYREEE (reference sequence). The V and J ends lost 1 base and 7 bases, in that order; junction bases with no gene match: 8. The CDR3 sequence is 16 residues long. The CDR3 nucleotides read TGTGCCAGCAGCTTGAGAGCGGGAGGGCCGGGAAATGAGCAGTTCTTC. This codes for CASSLRAGGPGNEQFF. The full variable domain, in which reference TRBV5-4 and TRBJ2-1 provide the parts outside the CDR3, is ETGVTQSPTHLIKTRGQQVTLRCSSQSGHNTVSWYQQALGQGPQFIFQYYREEENGRGNFPPRFSGLQFPNYSSELNVNALELDDSALYLCASSLRAGGPGNEQFFGPGTRLTVL.

This clone was seen a few times. The V gene is TRBV30, the J gene TRBJ1-4; no clear D. CDR1 is GTSNPN, CDR2 SVGIG, per germline (reference sequence). This CDR3 is built from 13 residues. V gave up 0 bases and J gave up 8 bases, with 10 bases separating them. For the CDR3, the DNA is TGTGCCTGGAGTGTCCACGGAGAGGAAAAACTGTTTTTT. It is translated as CAWSVHGEEKLFF.

This clone occurred a few times. The chain uses TRBV4-3 and TRBJ2-5, with 13 bases lining up with TRBD2. CDR1 LGHNA and CDR2 YSLEER come from the germline V gene. J lost 1 base, V lost 4 bases, and 3 bases had no gene match. This CDR3 contains 16 residues. CDR3 amino acids: CASSPRLAGGQETQYF. CDR3 nucleotides: TGCGCCAGCAGCCCTCGACTAGCGGGAGGCCAAGAGACCCAGTACTTC.

This clone was counted a few times. The chain recombines TRBV18 with TRBJ2-1, with D possibly being TRBD1 (5 bases). The CDR3 is 16 amino acids. Germline CDR1 and CDR2: KGHSH and LQKENI. V lost 5 bases and J 0 bases, leaving 14 bases between the germline ends. The CDR3 reads CASSSSTVSSYNEQFF. CDR3 nucleotide sequence: TGTGCCAGCTCATCATCGACAGTGAGCTCCTACAATGAGCAGTTCTTC.

This clone showed up just a few times. The chain combines TRBV7-3 with TRBJ2-1; 14 nucleotides line up with TRBD2. This CDR3 spans 18 amino acids. Germline V CDR1 and CDR2: SGHTA, FQGTGA. The trim removed 5 bases at V and 5 bases at J, leaving 11 bases unmatched. CDR3 loop: CASSLRSGTSGSDNEQFF. In DNA, the CDR3 is TGTGCCAGCAGCCTCCGATCGGGGACTAGCGGGAGCGACAATGAGCAGTTCTTC. The variable domain in full, completed from reference TRBV7-3 and TRBJ2-1, reads GAGVSQTPSNKVTEKGKYVELRCDPISGHTALYWYRQSLGQGPEFLIYFQGTGAADDSGLPNDRFFAVRPEGSVSTLKIQRTERGDSAVYLCASSLRSGTSGSDNEQFFGPGTRLTVL.